The 29 T cell receptor beta chains in this list originate from one sample, sequenced in a study of blood T cells in healthy people across ages. Primers used in a second PCR of about 7 to 12 cycles were a sample-barcoded 5' primer and a J-beta primer mix. TCRdb fed the 5' RACE reads into MiXCR, producing one record per CDR3 protein. The sample shows about 680,000 distinct CDR3 sequences, around 45% of them seen only once. Sequenced input: blood. The receptors stem from a woman in her sixties or seventies in good health.

This clonotype turned up a few times. The chain carries TRBV15 and TRBJ2-5, with 7 bases that match TRBD1. The CDR3 has 16 amino acids. J was trimmed by 2 bases and V by 2 bases; bases with no gene match: 8. Per germline, CDR1 LNHNV and CDR2 YYDKDF (reference sequence). The CDR3 spells CATSRQRPRGQETQYF. The CDR3 DNA reads TGTGCCACCAGCAGACAAAGACCCAGGGGGCAAGAGACCCAGTACTTC.

The genes are TRBV7-9 and TRBJ2-4; tentative D call: TRBD1 (5 bases). This CDR3 region has 14 residues. V lost 5 bases to trimming and J lost 13 bases, with 21 bases between them. Germline V lookup: CDR1 SEHNR, CDR2 FQNEAQ (reference sequence). This chain's CDR3 is CASSAGYNVGEQYF. Written as DNA, the CDR3 is TGTGCCAGCAGCGCAGGGTATAACGTAGGTGAGCAGTACTTC.

This clonotype was counted only a few times. The chain carries TRBV7-9 and TRBJ1-2; TRBD1 agrees at 12 bases. The trim removed 1 base at V and 7 bases at J, leaving 4 bases unmatched. Germline lookup yields CDR1 SEHNR and CDR2 FQNEAQ (reference sequence). This CDR3 is built from 15 residues. CDR3 region: CASSLEGTGGRGYTF. Written as DNA, the CDR3 is TGTGCCAGCAGCTTAGAGGGGACAGGGGGCCGTGGCTACACCTTC.

This clonotype has just a few counts. This chain uses TRBV29-1 with TRBJ2-7, with a weak D call TRBD2 (6 bases). Trimming removed 0 bases from V and 5 bases from J, with 11 bases in between. Germline CDR1 reads SQVTM; CDR2 reads ANQGSEA. This CDR3 is built from 13 residues. The CDR3, as DNA: TGCAGCGTTGAAGACGGGAGTGAAAACGAGCAGTACTTC. Residues: CSVEDGSENEQYF.

The J gene is TRBJ1-4, the V gene TRBV2; no reliable D call. The CDR3 extends over 13 amino acids. The germline CDR1 and CDR2 sequences are SNHLY and FYNNEI. V lost 4 bases, J lost 8 bases, and 11 bases lay in between. The CDR3 loop is CASSVIHREKLFF. In DNA, the CDR3 is TGTGCCAGCAGTGTGATTCACCGAGAAAAACTGTTTTTT.

The chain employs TRBV5-1 and TRBJ2-1; no clear D gene. Trimming pared 4 bases from V and 4 bases from J, leaving 9 bases between. This CDR3 spans 13 amino acids. Germline V gene lookup returns CDR1 SGHRS and CDR2 YFSETQ. The CDR3 protein is CASSARSYNEQFF. The CDR3 DNA is TGCGCCAGCAGCGCGCGGAGTTACAATGAGCAGTTCTTC.

This clonotype has a handful of counts. One base away lies a much larger clone, so this may be a sequencing read error. The chain combines TRBV3-1 with TRBJ2-1; possible D gene TRBD2, 6 bases. CDR1 and CDR2 (germline): LGHDT, YNNKEL (reference sequence). This CDR3 has 13 residues. The CDR3: CTSSTTRGDEQFF. CDR3 sequence (DNA): TGTACCAGCAGCACGACTAGGGGCGATGAGCAGTTCTTC.

The chain recombines TRBV20-1 with TRBJ1-2; TRBD1 matches 7 bases. Trimming cost V 1 base and J 3 bases; bases outside gene matches: 2. Germline V gives CDR1 DFQATT, CDR2 SNEGSKA (reference sequence). The CDR3 has 13 amino acids. This CDR3 reads CSARVDRDYGYTF. The CDR3 DNA is TGCAGTGCTAGAGTAGACAGGGACTATGGCTACACCTTC.

This clonotype was counted ten times or more. This chain uses TRBV29-1 with TRBJ2-1, with 10 nucleotides matching TRBD1. This CDR3 has 13 amino acids. The ends lost 7 bases at V and 4 bases at J; junction bases unmatched: 4. Germline loops: CDR1 SQVTM, CDR2 ANQGSEA. This chain's CDR3 is CSAPGQGYNEQFF. The CDR3 DNA reads TGCAGCGCTCCGGGACAGGGGTACAATGAGCAGTTCTTC.

The chain carries TRBV18 and TRBJ1-6; D call uncertain. In germline, CDR1 is KGHSH, CDR2 LQKENI. The CDR3 runs 15 residues. Trimming removed 3 bases from V and 6 bases from J, with 12 bases in between. The CDR3 protein is CASSPGPIANSPLHF. The CDR3 coding sequence is TGTGCCAGCTCACCTGGCCCGATTGCTAATTCACCCCTCCACTTT.

The chain couples TRBV4-3 to TRBJ2-5; D possibly corresponds to TRBD1 (6 bases). Trimming removed 0 bases at V and 7 bases at J, with 12 bases between. Germline V gene data show CDR1 as LGHNA and CDR2 as YSLEER. This CDR3 contains 14 residues. CDR3 amino acids: CASSQDRGKGTQYF. The CDR3 region has the DNA TGCGCCAGCAGCCAAGACAGGGGAAAAGGGACCCAGTACTTC.

The chain recombines TRBV7-2 with TRBJ2-1; 8 bases line up with TRBD2. This CDR3 is 15 amino acids long. CDR1 is SGHTA, CDR2 FQGNSA, per germline. J lost 7 bases, V lost 5 bases, and 10 bases had no gene match. CDR3 loop: CASSPFPSGSNEQFF. The CDR3 DNA follows: TGTGCCAGCAGCCCCTTCCCCAGCGGGAGTAATGAGCAGTTCTTC.

This chain joins TRBV5-1 and TRBJ2-1; the match to TRBD1 covers 9 bases. Germline assignment: CDR1 SGHRS and CDR2 YFSETQ. The CDR3 contains 13 residues. Germline trimming cut 4 bases from V and 8 bases from J; bases unmatched to any gene: 4. For the CDR3, the DNA is TGCGCCAGCAGCCCACAGGGGGCATATGAGCAGTTCTTC. Translated: CASSPQGAYEQFF.

This chain joins TRBV21-1 and TRBJ2-7; the table's D call, TRBD2, was not checked against the DNA. TRBV21-1 constitutes a pseudogene. This CDR3 has 14 amino acids. This chain's CDR3 is CASSKELREGEQYF. In DNA form, the CDR3 reads TGTGCCAGCAGCAAAGAGCTGAGGGAAGGTGAGCAGTACTTC.

The rearrangement uses TRBV7-2 and TRBJ2-3; D is ambiguous. Germline values: CDR1 SGHTA, CDR2 FQGNSA. This CDR3 contains 17 residues. With 5 bases removed from V and 2 bases from J, the gap between germline ends came to 20 bases. CDR3 nucleotides: TGTGCCAGCAGCCCTACTCTGCCCCCACGAAACACAGATACGCAGTATTTT. Its protein is CASSPTLPPRNTDTQYF.

About this clonotype: A read error may be the cause here, since a much bigger clone is one base away. This chain connects TRBV2 to TRBJ2-1, with 11 bases matching TRBD2. The J call could be wrong; TRBJ2-7 is a better fit for the DNA end. CDR3 length: 19 residues. Germline CDR1 and CDR2: SNHLY and FYNNEI. The CDR3 nucleotides read TGTGCCAGCAGTGAATTCCCCGGGACTAGCGGCCACTCCTACAATGAGCAGTACTTC. Its protein is CASSEFPGTSGHSYNEQYF.

This clonotype was seen once. This chain connects TRBV20-1 to TRBJ1-6, with 7 bases matching TRBD1. The germline V gene encodes CDR1 DFQATT and CDR2 SNEGSKA (reference sequence). This CDR3 contains 15 residues. With V trimmed by 5 bases and J by 9 bases, 13 bases remained unmatched. The CDR3 sequence is CSARDIGTAGSPLHF. CDR3 DNA sequence: TGCAGTGCTCGGGACATTGGGACAGCTGGTTCACCCCTCCACTTT.

The rearrangement links TRBV18 to TRBJ1-2; 11 bases map to TRBD1. J was trimmed by 7 bases and V by 5 bases; bases with no gene match: 9. The CDR3 extends over 15 amino acids. Germline-derived CDR1 and CDR2 are KGHSH and LQKENI. The CDR3 sequence: CASSNGQGALGGYTF. The CDR3 DNA reads TGTGCCAGCTCAAACGGACAGGGGGCGCTTGGTGGCTACACCTTC.

This clonotype was counted only a few times. The chain uses TRBV5-4 and TRBJ2-1, with D hard to call. V was clipped by 3 bases and J by 8 bases, with 6 bases between them. This CDR3 spans 11 amino acids. Per germline, CDR1 SGHNT and CDR2 YYREEE (reference sequence). For the CDR3, the DNA is TGTGCCAGCAGCTCCTCCCATGAGCAGTTCTTC. It is translated as CASSSSHEQFF. Combining the CDR3 with reference TRBV5-4 and TRBJ2-1 gives the whole variable domain ETGVTQSPTHLIKTRGQQVTLRCSSQSGHNTVSWYQQALGQGPQFIFQYYREEENGRGNFPPRFSGLQFPNYSSELNVNALELDDSALYLCASSSSHEQFFGPGTRLTVL.

The chain combines TRBV5-1 with TRBJ1-1; no reliable D call. CDR3 length equals 15 residues. Deletions cut 2 bases from V and 0 bases from J, with 11 bases between. Germline lookup yields CDR1 SGHRS and CDR2 YFSETQ. CDR3 residues: CASSLKDGMNTEAFF. In nucleotides, the CDR3 is TGCGCCAGCAGCTTAAAGGACGGCATGAACACTGAAGCTTTCTTT. Together with reference TRBV5-1 and TRBJ1-1, the CDR3 gives the full variable domain: KAGVTQTPRYLIKTRGQQVTLSCSPISGHRSVSWYQQTPGQGLQFLFEYFSETQRNKGNFPGRFSGRQFSNSRSEMNVSTLELGDSALYLCASSLKDGMNTEAFFGQGTRLTVV.

The chain couples TRBV5-1 to TRBJ1-1; D perhaps matches TRBD1 (6 bases). The V gene lost 4 bases and the J gene lost 3 bases, with 13 bases spanning the gap. CDR1 SGHRS and CDR2 YFSETQ come from the germline V gene. The CDR3 totals 14 residues. DNA for the CDR3: TGCGCCAGCAGCCAAGGACAGTGGCACACTGAAGCTTTCTTT. Encoded protein: CASSQGQWHTEAFF.

This clonotype was recorded at least ten times. V is TRBV10-3 and J is TRBJ2-7; D might be TRBD1 (6 bases). The CDR3 spans 16 residues. Trimming removed 3 bases at V and 0 bases at J, with 15 bases between. Germline-derived CDR1 and CDR2 are ENHRY and SYGVKD. The CDR3 nucleotides read TGTGCCATCAGTGATAAGGCAGGGGTCAGCTCCTACGAGCAGTACTTC. It is translated as CAISDKAGVSSYEQYF.

The chain is built from TRBV15 and TRBJ1-6; D gene unclear. The germline CDR1 and CDR2 sequences are LNHNV and YYDKDF (reference sequence). With 2 bases removed from V and 8 bases from J, the gap between germline ends came to 13 bases. CDR3 length equals 15 residues. The CDR3 DNA sequence: TGTGCCACCAGCAGAACAGCGGACGGCTATTCACCCCTCCACTTT. Translated: CATSRTADGYSPLHF.

This chain joins TRBV10-3 and TRBJ1-6, with a tentative D call TRBD1 (6 bases). The CDR3 is 14 residues long. Trimming removed 7 bases at V and 5 bases at J, with 12 bases between. CDR1 ENHRY and CDR2 SYGVKD come from the germline V gene. CDR3 in DNA: TGTGCCATCAAGGGGGTCCAAAATAATTCACCCCTCCACTTT. Protein: CAIKGVQNNSPLHF.

The gene calls are TRBV20-1 and TRBJ2-7; 9 nucleotides agree with TRBD1. Germline CDR1 reads DFQATT; CDR2 reads SNEGSKA (reference sequence). J gave up 7 bases and V 3 bases, and 4 bases lay outside the gene matches. CDR3 length: 12 residues. CDR3 DNA sequence: TGCAGTGCTAGGAAGGACAGGGGTGAGCAGTACTTC. Translated: CSARKDRGEQYF.

This chain links TRBV7-9 with TRBJ2-5; tentative D call: TRBD2 (6 bases). The CDR3 has 14 amino acids. Germline lookup yields CDR1 SEHNR and CDR2 FQNEAQ (reference sequence). The V gene lost 5 bases and the J gene lost 3 bases, with 13 bases spanning the gap. CDR3 in amino acids: CASSKMGLEETQYF. DNA for the CDR3: TGTGCCAGCAGCAAGATGGGACTCGAAGAGACCCAGTACTTC.

The table lists this clonotype with a few counts. The rearrangement links TRBV5-1 to TRBJ1-4; the D is unclear. The CDR3 runs 15 residues. In germline, CDR1 is SGHRS, CDR2 YFSETQ. Trimming took off 4 bases at V and 0 bases at J, with 10 bases between the two ends. CDR3 sequence (DNA): TGCGCCAGCAGCGATTCGCAGCCAACTAATGAAAAACTGTTTTTT. It encodes CASSDSQPTNEKLFF.

This chain links TRBV28 with TRBJ2-6, with D perhaps matching TRBD1 (6 bases). CDR1 MDHEN and CDR2 SYDVKM come from the germline V gene. Trimming cost V 1 base and J 2 bases, with 6 bases left between them. The CDR3 loop spans 15 amino acids. CDR3 bases: TGTGCCAGCAGTTTATACAGGGCTGGGGCCAACGTCCTGACTTTC. It encodes CASSLYRAGANVLTF.

This clonotype has more than one count but fewer than ten. This chain connects TRBV20-1 to TRBJ2-7; TRBD2 matches at 7 bases. With V trimmed by 3 bases and J by 10 bases, 12 bases remained unmatched. CDR1 and CDR2 from the germline V gene are DFQATT and SNEGSKA (reference sequence). The CDR3 runs 13 residues. The CDR3 spells CSASGRTAASQYF. CDR3 DNA sequence: TGCAGTGCTAGCGGGAGGACCGCCGCGTCTCAGTACTTC.